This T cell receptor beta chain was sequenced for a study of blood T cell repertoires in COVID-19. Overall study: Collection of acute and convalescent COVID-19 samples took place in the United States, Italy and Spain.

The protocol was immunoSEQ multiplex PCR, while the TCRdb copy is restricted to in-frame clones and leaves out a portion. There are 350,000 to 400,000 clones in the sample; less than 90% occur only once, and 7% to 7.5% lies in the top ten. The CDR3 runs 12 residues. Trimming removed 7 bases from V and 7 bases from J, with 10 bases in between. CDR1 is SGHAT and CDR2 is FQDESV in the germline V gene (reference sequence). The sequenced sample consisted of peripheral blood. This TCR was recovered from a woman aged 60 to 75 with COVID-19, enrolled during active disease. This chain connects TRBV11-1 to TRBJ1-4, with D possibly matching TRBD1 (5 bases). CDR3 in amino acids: CASTGHGEKLFF. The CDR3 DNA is TGTGCCAGCACAGGGCACGGTGAAAAACTGTTTTTT.